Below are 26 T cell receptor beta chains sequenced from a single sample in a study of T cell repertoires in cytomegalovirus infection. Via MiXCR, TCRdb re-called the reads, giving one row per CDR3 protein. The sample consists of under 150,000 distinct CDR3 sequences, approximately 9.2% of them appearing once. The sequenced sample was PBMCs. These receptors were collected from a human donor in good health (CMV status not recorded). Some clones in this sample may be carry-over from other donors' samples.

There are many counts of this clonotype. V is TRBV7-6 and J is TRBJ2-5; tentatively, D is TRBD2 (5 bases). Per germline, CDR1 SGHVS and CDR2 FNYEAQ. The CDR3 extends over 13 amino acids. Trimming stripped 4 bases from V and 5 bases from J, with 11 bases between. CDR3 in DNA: TGTGCCAGCAGCTCCAGGACTTTGGAGACCCAGTACTTC. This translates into CASSSRTLETQYF.

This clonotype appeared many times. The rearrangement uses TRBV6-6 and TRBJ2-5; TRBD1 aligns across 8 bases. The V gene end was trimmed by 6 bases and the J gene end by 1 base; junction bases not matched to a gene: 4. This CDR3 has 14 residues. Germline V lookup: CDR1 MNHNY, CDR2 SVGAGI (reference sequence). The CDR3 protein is CASRGTGVQETQYF. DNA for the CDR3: TGTGCCAGCAGGGGGACAGGAGTCCAAGAGACCCAGTACTTC.

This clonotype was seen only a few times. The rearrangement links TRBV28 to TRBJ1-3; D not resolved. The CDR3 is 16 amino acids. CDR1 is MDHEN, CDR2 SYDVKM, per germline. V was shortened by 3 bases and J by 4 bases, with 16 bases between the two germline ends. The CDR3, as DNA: TGTGCCAGCAGTTTTGTCTCGTGGCGGGAGGGAAACACCATATATTTT. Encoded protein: CASSFVSWREGNTIYF.

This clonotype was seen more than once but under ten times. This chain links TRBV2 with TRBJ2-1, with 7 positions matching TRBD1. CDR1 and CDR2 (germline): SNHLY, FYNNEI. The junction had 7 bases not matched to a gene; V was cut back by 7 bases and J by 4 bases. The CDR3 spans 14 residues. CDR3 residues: CASKGTDLYNEQFF. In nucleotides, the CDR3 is TGTGCCAGCAAGGGGACAGATTTGTACAATGAGCAGTTCTTC.

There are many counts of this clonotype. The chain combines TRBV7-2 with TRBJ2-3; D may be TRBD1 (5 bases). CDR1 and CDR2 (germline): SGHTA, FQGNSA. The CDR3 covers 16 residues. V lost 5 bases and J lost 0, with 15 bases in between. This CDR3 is CASSPGISVSTDTQYF. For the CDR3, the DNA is TGTGCCAGCAGCCCAGGGATTTCCGTCAGCACAGATACGCAGTATTTT.

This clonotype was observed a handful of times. The CDR3 region is CASSQGTKNTGELFF. CDR3 coding DNA: TGCGCCAGCAGCCAAGGTACTAAGAACACCGGGGAGCTGTTTTTT. The chain combines TRBV4-1 with TRBJ2-2; D is undetermined. Germline lookup yields CDR1 MGHRA and CDR2 YSYEKL. With 1 base removed from V and 1 base from J, the gap between germline ends came to 7 bases. This CDR3 is built from 15 residues.

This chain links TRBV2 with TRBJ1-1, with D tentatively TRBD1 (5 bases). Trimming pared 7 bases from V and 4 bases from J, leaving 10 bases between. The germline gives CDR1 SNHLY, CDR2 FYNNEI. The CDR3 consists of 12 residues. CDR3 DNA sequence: TGTGCCAGCACTGGGGGTGCCACTGAAGCTTTCTTT. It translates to CASTGGATEAFF.

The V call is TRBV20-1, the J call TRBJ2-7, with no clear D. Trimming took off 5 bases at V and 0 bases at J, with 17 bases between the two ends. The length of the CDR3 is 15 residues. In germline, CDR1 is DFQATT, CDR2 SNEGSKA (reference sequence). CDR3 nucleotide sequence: TGCAGTGCTCCCGGGTCCGACGGGCCCTCCTACGAGCAGTACTTC. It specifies CSAPGSDGPSYEQYF.

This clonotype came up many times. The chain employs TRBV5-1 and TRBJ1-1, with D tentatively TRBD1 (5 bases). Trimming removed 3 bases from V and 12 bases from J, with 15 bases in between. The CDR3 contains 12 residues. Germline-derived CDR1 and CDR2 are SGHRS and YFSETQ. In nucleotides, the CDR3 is TGCGCCAGCAGCTCGACGGGGGGGAGTACTTTCTTT. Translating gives CASSSTGGSTFF.

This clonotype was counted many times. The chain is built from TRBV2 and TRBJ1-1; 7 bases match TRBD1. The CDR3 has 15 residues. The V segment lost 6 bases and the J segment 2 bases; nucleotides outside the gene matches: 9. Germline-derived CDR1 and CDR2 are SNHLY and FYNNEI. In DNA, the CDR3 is TGTGCCAGCAGGCCTGACAGGGTTGGAAACACTGAAGCTTTCTTT. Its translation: CASRPDRVGNTEAFF.

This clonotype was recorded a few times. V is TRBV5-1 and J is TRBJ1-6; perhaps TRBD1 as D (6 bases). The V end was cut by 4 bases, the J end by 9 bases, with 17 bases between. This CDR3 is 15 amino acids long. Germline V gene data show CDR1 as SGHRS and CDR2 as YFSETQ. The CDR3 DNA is TGCGCCAGCAGCGAGAATACGGACAGTGGTTCACCCCTCCACTTT. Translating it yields CASSENTDSGSPLHF. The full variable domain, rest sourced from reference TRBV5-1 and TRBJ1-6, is KAGVTQTPRYLIKTRGQQVTLSCSPISGHRSVSWYQQTPGQGLQFLFEYFSETQRNKGNFPGRFSGRQFSNSRSEMNVSTLELGDSALYLCASSENTDSGSPLHFGNGTRLTVT.

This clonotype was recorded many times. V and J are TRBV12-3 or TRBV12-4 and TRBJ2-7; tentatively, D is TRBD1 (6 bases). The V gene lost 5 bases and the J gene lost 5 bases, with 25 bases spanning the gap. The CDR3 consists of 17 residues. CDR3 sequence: CASSPPPSFRGRDEQYF. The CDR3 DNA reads TGTGCCAGCAGTCCCCCCCCGAGCTTCAGGGGAAGGGACGAGCAGTACTTC.

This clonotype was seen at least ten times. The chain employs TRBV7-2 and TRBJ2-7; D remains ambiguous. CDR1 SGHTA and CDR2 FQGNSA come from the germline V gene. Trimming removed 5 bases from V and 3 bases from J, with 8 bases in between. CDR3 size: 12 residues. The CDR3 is CASSTGHYEQYF. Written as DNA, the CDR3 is TGTGCCAGCAGCACGGGTCACTACGAGCAGTACTTC. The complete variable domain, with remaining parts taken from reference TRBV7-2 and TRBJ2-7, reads GAGVSQSPSNKVTEKGKDVELRCDPISGHTALYWYRQSLGQGLEFLIYFQGNSAPDKSGLPSDRFSAERTGGSVSTLTIQRTQQEDSAVYLCASSTGHYEQYFGPGTRLTVT.

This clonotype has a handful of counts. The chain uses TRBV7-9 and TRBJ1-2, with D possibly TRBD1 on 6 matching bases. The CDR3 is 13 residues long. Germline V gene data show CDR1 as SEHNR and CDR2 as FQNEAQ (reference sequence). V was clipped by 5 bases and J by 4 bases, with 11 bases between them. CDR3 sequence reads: CASSIGQFYGYTF. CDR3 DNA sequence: TGTGCCAGCAGCATTGGACAGTTCTATGGCTACACCTTC.

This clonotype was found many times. The chain's CDR3 is CSAKRGNTEAFF. The CDR3 DNA is TGCAGTGCCAAACGAGGGAACACTGAAGCTTTCTTT. The J gene is TRBJ1-1, the V gene TRBV20-1; D gene ambiguous. Germline CDR1 is DFQATT and CDR2 is SNEGSKA (reference sequence). This CDR3 has 12 residues. Between the trimmed V and J ends, which lost 6 bases and 1 base, there was a span of 9 bases.

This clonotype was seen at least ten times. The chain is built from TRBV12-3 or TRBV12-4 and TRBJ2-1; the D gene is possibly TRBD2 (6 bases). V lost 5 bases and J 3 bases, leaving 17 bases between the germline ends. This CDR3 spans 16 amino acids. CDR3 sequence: CASSPLGRTNYNEQFF. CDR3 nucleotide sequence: TGTGCCAGCAGTCCACTCGGCCGGACTAACTACAATGAGCAGTTCTTC.

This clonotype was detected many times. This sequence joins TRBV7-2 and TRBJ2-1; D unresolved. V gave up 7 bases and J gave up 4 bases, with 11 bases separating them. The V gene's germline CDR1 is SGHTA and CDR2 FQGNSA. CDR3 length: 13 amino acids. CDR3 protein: CASTSEAYNEQFF. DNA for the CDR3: TGTGCCAGCACCAGCGAGGCTTACAATGAGCAGTTCTTC.

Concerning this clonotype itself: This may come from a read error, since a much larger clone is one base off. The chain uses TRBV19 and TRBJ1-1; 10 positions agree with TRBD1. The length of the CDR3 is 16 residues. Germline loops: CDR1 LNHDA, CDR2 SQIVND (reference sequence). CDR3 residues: CASILTRTGGNTEGFF. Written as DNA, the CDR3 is TGTGCCAGTATCTTAACCCGGACAGGGGGAAACACTGAAGGTTTCTTT.

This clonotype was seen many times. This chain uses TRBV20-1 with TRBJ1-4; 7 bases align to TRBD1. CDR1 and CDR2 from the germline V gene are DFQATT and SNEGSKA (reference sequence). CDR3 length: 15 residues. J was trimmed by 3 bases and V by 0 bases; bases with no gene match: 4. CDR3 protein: CSARDSRGANEKLFF. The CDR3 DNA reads TGCAGTGCTAGAGATTCCAGGGGGGCTAATGAAAAACTGTTTTTT.

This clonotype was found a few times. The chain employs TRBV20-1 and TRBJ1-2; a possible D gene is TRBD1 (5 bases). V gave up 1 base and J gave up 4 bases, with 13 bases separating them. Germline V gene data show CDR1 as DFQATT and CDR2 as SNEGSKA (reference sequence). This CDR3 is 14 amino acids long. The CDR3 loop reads CSARGGEGGYGYTF. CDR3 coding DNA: TGCAGTGCTAGAGGGGGCGAAGGCGGCTATGGCTACACCTTC.

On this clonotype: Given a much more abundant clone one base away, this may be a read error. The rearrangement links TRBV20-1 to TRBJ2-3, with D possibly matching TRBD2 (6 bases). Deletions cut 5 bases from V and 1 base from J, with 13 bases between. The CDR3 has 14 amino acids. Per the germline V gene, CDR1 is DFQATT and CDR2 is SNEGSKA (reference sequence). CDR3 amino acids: CSARRDFRTDTQYF. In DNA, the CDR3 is TGCAGTGCTCGCCGGGACTTCCGCACAGATACGCAGTATTTT.

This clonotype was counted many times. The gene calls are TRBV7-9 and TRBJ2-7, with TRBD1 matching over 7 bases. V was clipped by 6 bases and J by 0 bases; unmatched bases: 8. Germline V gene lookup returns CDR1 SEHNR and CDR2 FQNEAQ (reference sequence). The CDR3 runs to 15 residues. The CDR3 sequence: CASSPGWTGSYEQYF. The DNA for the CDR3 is TGTGCCAGCAGTCCCGGTTGGACAGGCTCCTACGAGCAGTACTTC.

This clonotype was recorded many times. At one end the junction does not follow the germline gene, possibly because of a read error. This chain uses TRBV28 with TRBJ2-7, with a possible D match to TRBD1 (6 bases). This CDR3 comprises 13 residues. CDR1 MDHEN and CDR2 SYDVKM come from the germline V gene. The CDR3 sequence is CASSSDYPDRPTF. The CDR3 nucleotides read TGTGCCAGCAGTTCAGACTACCCTGACAGGCCCACCTTC.

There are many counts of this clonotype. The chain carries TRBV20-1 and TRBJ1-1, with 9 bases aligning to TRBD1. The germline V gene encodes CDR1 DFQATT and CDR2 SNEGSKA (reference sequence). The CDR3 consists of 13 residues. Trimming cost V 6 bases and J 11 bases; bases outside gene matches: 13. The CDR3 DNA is TGCAGTGCCTTTTTACAGGGGGCGCGTCATGCTTTCTTT. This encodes CSAFLQGARHAFF.

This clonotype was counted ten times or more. The CDR3 nucleotides are TGTGCCAGCAGTGAGCCGCTGGGGGAGGCTTTCTTT. It codes for CASSEPLGEAFF. The rearrangement links TRBV2 to TRBJ1-1, with D possibly being TRBD1 (5 bases). CDR3 length: 12 amino acids. Trimming removed 3 bases at V and 11 bases at J, with 13 bases between. Germline V CDR1 and CDR2: SNHLY, FYNNEI. Full variable domain (missing parts from reference TRBV2 and TRBJ1-1): EPEVTQTPSHQVTQMGQEVILRCVPISNHLYFYWYRQILGQKVEFLVSFYNNEISEKSEIFDDQFSVERPDGSNFTLKIRSTKLEDSAMYFCASSEPLGEAFFGQGTRLTVV.

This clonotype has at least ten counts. The CDR3 bases are TGCAGCGTTAGTACAGGCGATCACGAGCAGTACTTC. It is translated as CSVSTGDHEQYF. The genes are TRBV29-1 and TRBJ2-7; TRBD1 is a possible D gene (5 bases). Germline V gene sequence: CDR1 SQVTM, CDR2 ANQGSEA. The CDR3 extends over 12 amino acids. The V end lost 5 bases, the J end lost 5 bases, and 13 bases lay between the germline ends.